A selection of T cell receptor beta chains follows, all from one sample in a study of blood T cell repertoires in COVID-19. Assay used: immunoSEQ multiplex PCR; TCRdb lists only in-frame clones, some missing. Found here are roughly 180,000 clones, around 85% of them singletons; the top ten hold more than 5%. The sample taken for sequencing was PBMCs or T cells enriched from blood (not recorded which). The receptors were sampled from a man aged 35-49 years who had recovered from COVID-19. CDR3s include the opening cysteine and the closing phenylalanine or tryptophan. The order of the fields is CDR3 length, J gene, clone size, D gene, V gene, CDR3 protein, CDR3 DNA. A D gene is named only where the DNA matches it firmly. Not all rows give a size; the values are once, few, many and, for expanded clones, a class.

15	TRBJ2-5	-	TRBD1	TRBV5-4	CASNKGGARVETQYF	TGTGCCAGCAATAAAGGGGGCGCCCGGGTGGAGACCCAGTACTTC
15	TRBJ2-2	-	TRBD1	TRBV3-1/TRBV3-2	CASSFRTGSTGELFF	TGTGCCAGCAGCTTCAGGACAGGTAGCACCGGGGAGCTGTTTTTT
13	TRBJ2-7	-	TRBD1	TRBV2	CASTGTASYEQYF	TGTGCCAGCACCGGGACAGCAAGCTACGAGCAGTACTTC
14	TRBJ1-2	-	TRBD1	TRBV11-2	CASSEGQGLYGYTF	TGTGCCAGCAGCGAGGGACAGGGCCTCTATGGCTACACCTTC
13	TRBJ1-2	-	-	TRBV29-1	CSVPGEVGGGYTF	TGCAGCGTTCCGGGGGAGGTTGGTGGTGGCTACACCTTC
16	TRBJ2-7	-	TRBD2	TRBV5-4	CASSLYALAGGSEQYF	TGTGCCAGCAGCTTGTATGCACTAGCGGGAGGAAGTGAGCAGTACTTC
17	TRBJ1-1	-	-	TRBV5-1	CASKEGSTATRRTEAFF	TGCGCCAGCAAGGAGGGATCAACAGCTACCCGTAGGACTGAAGCTTTCTTT
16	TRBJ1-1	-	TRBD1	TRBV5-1	CASSLDTQGPNTEAFF	TGCGCCAGCAGCTTGGATACACAGGGGCCGAACACTGAAGCTTTCTTT
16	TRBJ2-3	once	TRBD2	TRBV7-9	CASSPRTSGSTDTQYF	TGTGCCAGCAGCCCCCGGACTAGCGGAAGCACAGATACGCAGTATTTT
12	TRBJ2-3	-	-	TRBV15	CATSRFTDTQYF	TGTGCCACCTCCCGGTTCACAGATACGCAGTATTTT
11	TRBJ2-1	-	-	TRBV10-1	CASSEPDEQFF	TGCGCCAGCAGTGAGCCGGATGAGCAGTTCTTC
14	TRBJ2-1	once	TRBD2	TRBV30	CAWRVGRAGNEQFF	TGTGCCTGGAGGGTCGGGAGGGCCGGGAATGAGCAGTTCTTC
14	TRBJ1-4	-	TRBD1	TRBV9	CASSVATGEGKLFF	TGTGCCAGCAGCGTAGCGACAGGGGAAGGAAAACTGTTTTTT
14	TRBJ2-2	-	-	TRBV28	CASKYMWGPGELFF	TGTGCCAGCAAATATATGTGGGGCCCCGGGGAGCTGTTTTTT
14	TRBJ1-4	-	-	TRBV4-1	CASSQGAGYEKLFF	TGCGCCAGCAGCCAAGGGGCGGGATACGAAAAACTGTTTTTT
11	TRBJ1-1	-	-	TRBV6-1	CASSELLSSFF	TGTGCCAGCAGTGAACTCCTTAGCTCTTTCTTT
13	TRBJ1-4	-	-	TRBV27	CASARAANEKLFF	TGTGCCAGTGCCAGGGCTGCTAATGAAAAACTGTTTTTT
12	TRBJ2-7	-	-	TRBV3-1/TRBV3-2	CASSQVSYEQYF	TGTGCCAGCAGCCAAGTGAGTTACGAGCAGTACTTC
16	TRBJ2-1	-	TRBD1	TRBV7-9	CASSLAGGQGDNEQFF	TGTGCCAGCAGCTTAGCTGGGGGACAGGGGGACAATGAGCAGTTCTTC
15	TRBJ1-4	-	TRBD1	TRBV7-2	CASSPQGDRREKLFF	TGTGCCAGCAGCCCCCAGGGGGACAGGAGGGAAAAACTGTTTTTT